The sequence of this T cell receptor beta chain was determined in a study of cytomegalovirus exposure and HLA in healthy donors. Study overall: The roughly 100 million unique TCR beta sequences, from 150 million to 200 million T cells, were found by an earlier analysis. Findings of the study overall: Follow-up analysis later connected one missense variant in DCLRE1C with trimming of TCR beta V- and J-genes.

This clone was recorded a few times. The antigen remains undetermined. Healthy people donating bone marrow made up the donors. PCR was performed using 60 Vbeta and 13 Jbeta primers. The assay was immunoSEQ multiplex PCR, and TCRdb's table has in-frame clones only and misses some. The repertoire holds 150,000 or so clones, with around 78% as singletons. V lost 6 bases and J 5 bases, leaving 10 bases between the germline ends. The V gene's germline CDR1 is SNHLY and CDR2 FYNNEI. The CDR3 is 12 residues long. The V call is TRBV2, the J call TRBJ1-1, with D uncertain. The receptor's source is a woman between 18 and 29 years old in good health and CMV-seronegative. Sequenced material: PBMCs. The CDR3 DNA reads TGTGCCAGCAGAACCACAGATACTGAAGCTTTCTTT. As protein: CASRTTDTEAFF.